Presented here are 5 T cell receptor beta chains from one specimen sequenced in a study of T cells in Graves' hyperthyroidism and ophthalmopathy. Researchers took RNA transcripts and amplified the TCR beta CDR3 regions from them. Initially, a first-round RT-PCR of the TCR CDR3 employed the HTBI primer set. From the multiplex PCR reads, TCRdb called clonotypes with MiXCR, one entry per CDR3 protein. The sample shows roughly 630,000 distinct CDR3 sequences, around 16% of them seen only once. The material sequenced was blood. All receptors come from a woman aged 25 to 39 with Graves' hyperthyroidism.

In this sample, this clonotype turned up many times. The chain carries TRBV5-1 and TRBJ2-1; 14 bases match TRBD2. The CDR3 is 17 residues long. J gave up 6 bases and V 0 bases, and 5 bases lay outside the gene matches. CDR1 and CDR2 (germline): SGHRS, YFSETQ. DNA of the CDR3: TGCGCCAGCAGCTTGGTAGGGGGACTAGCGGGAGCCAATGAGCAGTTCTTC. The encoded protein is CASSLVGGLAGANEQFF. Variable domain in full (rest from reference TRBV5-1 and TRBJ2-1): KAGVTQTPRYLIKTRGQQVTLSCSPISGHRSVSWYQQTPGQGLQFLFEYFSETQRNKGNFPGRFSGRQFSNSRSEMNVSTLELGDSALYLCASSLVGGLAGANEQFFGPGTRLTVL.

This clonotype was seen at least ten times. The rearrangement links TRBV3-1 to TRBJ1-2; 7 nucleotides line up with TRBD1. The V and J ends lost 2 bases and 7 bases, in that order; junction bases with no gene match: 1. CDR1 LGHDT and CDR2 YNNKEL come from the germline V gene (reference sequence). This CDR3 has 12 residues. The CDR3 sequence: CASSQTGVGYTF. The DNA of the CDR3 is TGTGCCAGCAGCCAAACAGGGGTTGGCTACACCTTC.

The CDR3 loop is CASSHMGNTGELFF. In nucleotides, the CDR3 is TGCGCCAGCAGCCACATGGGGAACACCGGGGAGCTGTTTTTT. The chain couples TRBV4-3 to TRBJ2-2, with unresolved D. CDR3 size: 14 residues. Germline loops: CDR1 LGHNA, CDR2 YSLEER. Trimming took 3 bases from V and 1 from J, leaving 6 bases between them.

In its sample, this clonotype was seen many times. V gene TRBV7-9 combines with J gene TRBJ2-5; either TRBD1 or TRBD2 may supply D (5 bases each). This CDR3 is 11 amino acids long. CDR1 is SEHNR and CDR2 is FQNEAQ in the germline V gene (reference sequence). V was shortened by 0 bases and J by 13 bases, with 9 bases between the two germline ends. The CDR3 DNA sequence: TGTGCCAGCAGCTTAGCGGGGGAGAGGTACTTC. As protein: CASSLAGERYF. Variable domain in full (rest from reference TRBV7-9 and TRBJ2-5): DTGVSQNPRHKITKRGQNVTFRCDPISEHNRLYWYRQTLGQGPEFLTYFQNEAQLEKSRLLSDRFSAERPKGSFSTLEIQRTEQGDSAMYLCASSLAGERYFGPGTRLLVL.

This clonotype was counted between two and nine times. This sequence joins TRBV12-3 or TRBV12-4 and TRBJ2-3; D gene unclear. Trimming took 5 bases from V and 0 from J, leaving 12 bases between them. CDR3 size: 15 residues. CDR3 amino acids: CASSVDPRSTDTQYF. Written as DNA, the CDR3 is TGTGCCAGCAGTGTGGACCCGCGGAGCACAGATACGCAGTATTTT.